This T cell receptor beta chain was sequenced in a study of T cells after yellow fever vaccination. Findings of the study overall: The study re-detected most primary-vaccination clones after the booster (nearly 97% CD4, almost 90% CD8).

Regarding this clonotype: Its matching antigen is unknown.

The ends were cut back, 6 bases at V and 2 bases at J, with 14 bases in the middle. CDR1 is MNHEY and CDR2 is SMNVEV in the germline V gene (reference sequence). The CDR3 has 14 amino acids. TCRdb recomputed calls from the 5' RACE reads with MiXCR, one row per CDR3 protein. The table shows around 500,000 distinct CDR3 sequences, with 21% occurring only once. The V gene is TRBV27, the J gene TRBJ2-7, with D possibly TRBD1 on 6 matching bases. The sequencing used PBMCs, collected around 3 weeks after the first yellow fever vaccination. This sequence was found in a man younger than 35 who received the YFV17D yellow fever vaccine. DNA for the CDR3: TGTGCCAGCAGCACCGGGACACTTCCCTACGAGCAGTACTTC. Translated: CASSTGTLPYEQYF.